Below, 24 T cell receptor beta chains from the same sample are listed, as sequenced in a study of T cells in localized non-small cell lung cancer. Assay: immunoSEQ multiplex PCR; the TCRdb copy retains only in-frame clones and omits some. The top ten hold roughly 2.5% of the sample, which has approximately 41,000 clones, 85% to 90% seen once. The sequencing used peripheral blood, collected before any cancer treatment. The source of these receptors is an older female donor with stage I squamous cell lung carcinoma.

The chain is built from TRBV6-1 and TRBJ2-5; 10 bases agree with TRBD1. The CDR3 runs 16 residues. With 3 bases clipped from V and 3 bases from J, the junction kept 7 bases outside the gene matches. Per the germline V gene, CDR1 is MNHNS and CDR2 is SASEGT. The CDR3 sequence is CASSDIPGQGKETQYF. The CDR3 DNA reads TGTGCCAGCAGTGATATCCCGGGACAGGGGAAAGAGACCCAGTACTTC.

This chain links TRBV19 with TRBJ2-7; 7 bases align to TRBD1. The CDR3 covers 14 residues. Germline V gives CDR1 LNHDA, CDR2 SQIVND (reference sequence). The ends lost 4 bases at V and 0 bases at J; junction bases unmatched: 3. The CDR3 is CASSRRDSSYEQYF. CDR3 coding DNA: TGTGCCAGTAGTAGACGGGACAGCTCCTACGAGCAGTACTTC.

J is TRBJ2-7 and V is TRBV7-2; the D is unclear. This CDR3 comprises 14 residues. The ends were cut back, 4 bases at V and 3 bases at J, with 13 bases in the middle. CDR1 is SGHTA and CDR2 is FQGNSA in the germline V gene. The CDR3 is CASSSSAVGYEQYF. The CDR3 bases are TGTGCCAGCAGCTCTAGTGCGGTAGGCTACGAGCAGTACTTC.

V gene TRBV7-3 combines with J gene TRBJ1-3, with D perhaps matching TRBD1 (5 bases). Germline V gene data show CDR1 as SGHTA and CDR2 as FQGTGA. Between the trimmed V and J ends, which lost 2 bases and 0 bases, there was a span of 8 bases. The CDR3 has 15 amino acids. CDR3 nucleotides: TGTGCCAGCAGCTTAGGGGCCTTCTCTGGAAACACCATATATTTT. It yields the protein CASSLGAFSGNTIYF.

The chain joins TRBV19 to TRBJ2-3; D unresolved. The germline V gene encodes CDR1 LNHDA and CDR2 SQIVND (reference sequence). Trimming shortened V by 3 bases and J by 2 bases, and 9 bases separated the two germline ends. The CDR3 sequence is 14 residues long. CDR3 in amino acids: CASSMRRTTDTQYF. In nucleotides, the CDR3 is TGTGCCAGTAGTATGCGGCGGACCACAGATACGCAGTATTTT.

The chain carries TRBV5-4 and TRBJ2-5, with D uncertain. From germline, CDR1 is SGHNT and CDR2 YYREEE (reference sequence). V was cut by 7 bases and J by 1 base, with 11 bases left in between. CDR3 length: 13 residues. CDR3 sequence: CASSTSLQETQYF. As DNA, the CDR3 is TGTGCCAGCTCTACAAGTCTCCAAGAGACCCAGTACTTC. The whole variable domain, remainder taken from reference TRBV5-4 and TRBJ2-5, is ETGVTQSPTHLIKTRGQQVTLRCSSQSGHNTVSWYQQALGQGPQFIFQYYREEENGRGNFPPRFSGLQFPNYSSELNVNALELDDSALYLCASSTSLQETQYFGPGTRLLVL.

The V call is TRBV5-4, the J call TRBJ1-1, with TRBD1 identical over 9 bases. The germline CDR1 and CDR2 sequences are SGHNT and YYREEE (reference sequence). V shed 4 bases and J 1 base; nucleotides not matched to a gene: 5. This CDR3 has 15 residues. In DNA, the CDR3 is TGTGCCAGCAGCCCGGGACAGGGATGGAACACTGAAGCTTTCTTT. It specifies CASSPGQGWNTEAFF.

V and J are TRBV14 and TRBJ1-1, with D perhaps matching TRBD1 (6 bases). From germline, CDR1 is SGHDN and CDR2 FVKESK. The CDR3 extends over 16 amino acids. V lost 4 bases and J lost 4, with 19 bases in between. CDR3 in DNA: TGTGCCAGCAGCCGGACAGTGGACACTCTGGGCACTGAAGCTTTCTTT. This encodes CASSRTVDTLGTEAFF.

The chain is built from TRBV5-1 and TRBJ2-2; D is uncertain. The germline V gene encodes CDR1 SGHRS and CDR2 YFSETQ. The CDR3 has 12 amino acids. V shed 2 bases and J shed 6 bases, with 5 bases lying between them. In nucleotides, the CDR3 is TGCGCCAGCAGCTTTGCCCCCGGGGAGCTGTTTTTT. Its protein is CASSFAPGELFF.

The V and J genes are TRBV6-5 and TRBJ1-5; 12 bases match TRBD1. Germline V gene sequence: CDR1 MNHEY, CDR2 SVGAGI. This CDR3 has 15 amino acids. V shed 4 bases and J 5 bases; nucleotides not matched to a gene: 3. The CDR3 DNA reads TGTGCCAGCAGTTTGGGACAGGGGGCGGATCAGCCCCAGCATTTT. This codes for CASSLGQGADQPQHF.

The V call is TRBV29-1, the J call TRBJ1-5; D remains unclear. The CDR3 contains 14 residues. V lost 5 bases and J lost 6, with 17 bases in between. Germline-derived CDR1 and CDR2 are SQVTM and ANQGSEA. The CDR3 DNA reads as TGCAGCGTTCGCGAAGGCGGTTCAGGTCAGCCCCAGCATTTT. Translation: CSVREGGSGQPQHF.

This clone was observed a few times. V gene TRBV19 combines with J gene TRBJ1-2; D gene ambiguous. The CDR3 is 14 amino acids. Germline V gene sequence: CDR1 LNHDA, CDR2 SQIVND (reference sequence). The germline V and J ends were trimmed by 4 bases and 4 bases, with 13 bases remaining between them. The CDR3 sequence is CASSTLDGFYGYTF. The CDR3 DNA reads TGTGCCAGTAGTACCTTGGACGGCTTCTATGGCTACACCTTC.

The V and J genes are TRBV19 and TRBJ2-1, with TRBD2 as a possible D gene (7 bases). The CDR3 is 13 residues long. The V end lost 10 bases, the J end lost 9 bases, and 19 bases lay between the germline ends. CDR1 is LNHDA, CDR2 SQIVND, per germline (reference sequence). This chain's CDR3 is CAKGGGGPGEQFF. The CDR3 DNA is TGTGCCAAAGGGGGGGGAGGGCCCGGTGAGCAGTTCTTC.

There are a few counts of this clone. The chain is built from TRBV6-5 and TRBJ1-2; possible D gene TRBD1, 6 bases. Trimming left V 0 bases short and J 5 bases short, with 10 bases between. The germline CDR1 and CDR2 sequences are MNHEY and SVGAGI. The CDR3 contains 14 residues. The CDR3 sequence: CASSYSRTVYGYTF. The CDR3 DNA sequence: TGTGCCAGCAGTTACTCCCGGACAGTGTATGGCTACACCTTC.

This CDR3 is CASSVRVTDTQYF. The CDR3 DNA is TGCGCCAGCAGCGTACGGGTAACAGATACGCAGTATTTT. This chain connects TRBV5-1 to TRBJ2-3, with D unresolved. V was trimmed by 4 bases and J by 3 bases, leaving 9 bases between them. The CDR3 runs 13 residues. Germline V CDR1 and CDR2: SGHRS, YFSETQ.

The chain recombines TRBV6-5 with TRBJ2-7, with a weak D call TRBD1 (5 bases). There are 12 residues in the CDR3. Germline values: CDR1 MNHEY, CDR2 SVGAGI. The V end lost 6 bases, the J end lost 3 bases, and 9 bases lay between the germline ends. DNA for the CDR3: TGTGCCAGCAGACGACAGAGCTACGAGCAGTACTTC. Protein product: CASRRQSYEQYF.

This chain connects TRBV5-4 to TRBJ2-5; TRBD1 agrees at 8 bases. V was clipped by 0 bases and J by 4 bases; unmatched bases: 5. This CDR3 spans 15 amino acids. Germline CDR1 and CDR2: SGHNT and YYREEE (reference sequence). CDR3 sequence reads: CASSLGAGGGETQYF. The DNA of the CDR3 is TGTGCCAGCAGCTTGGGTGCAGGGGGCGGAGAGACCCAGTACTTC.

This clone was picked up one time. The CDR3 DNA sequence: TGCGCCAGCAGCTTGATAGGGTCAGGGGGAACCGAGCAGTACTTC. As protein: CASSLIGSGGTEQYF. The V call is TRBV5-1, the J call TRBJ2-7; 7 bases are a match to TRBD1. J was trimmed by 6 bases and V by 1 base; bases with no gene match: 10. The CDR3 is 15 amino acids. Germline CDR1 and CDR2: SGHRS and YFSETQ.

This sequence joins TRBV7-2 and TRBJ2-7; perhaps TRBD2 as D (6 bases). The CDR3 loop spans 14 amino acids. V lost 5 bases to trimming and J lost 4 bases, with 15 bases between them. The V gene's germline CDR1 is SGHTA and CDR2 FQGNSA. This CDR3 reads CASSRVREPYEQYF. The CDR3 DNA is TGTGCCAGCAGCCGAGTCCGGGAGCCATACGAGCAGTACTTC.

This clone was picked up one time. This sequence joins TRBV5-1 and TRBJ2-7; TRBD2 is a possible D gene (6 bases). Germline CDR1 SGHRS, CDR2 YFSETQ. The CDR3 covers 12 residues. V shed 4 bases and J shed 4 bases, with 9 bases lying between them. This CDR3 reads CASSGGVYEQYF. The CDR3 region has the DNA TGCGCCAGCAGCGGCGGGGTTTACGAGCAGTACTTC.

The count of this clone is one. The rearrangement links TRBV10-1 to TRBJ2-3, with D possibly being TRBD1 (6 bases). V lost 0 bases to trimming and J lost 8 bases, with 18 bases between them. Germline V CDR1 and CDR2: WNHNN, SYGVQD (reference sequence). The CDR3 is 16 residues long. The CDR3 region has the DNA TGCGCCAGCAGTGAGTCGTGGCAGGGGCGCAGAGGTACGCAGTATTTT. Translated: CASSESWQGRRGTQYF.

V and J are TRBV27 and TRBJ1-2, with 8 bases that match TRBD1. The J segment lost 1 base and the V segment lost 6 bases, leaving 10 bases of the junction unmatched. CDR1 MNHEY and CDR2 SMNVEV come from the germline V gene (reference sequence). CDR3 length: 16 residues. The CDR3 coding sequence is TGTGCCAGCAGCCCAAGGGGGGGACAGGTTAACTATGGCTACACCTTC. Its protein product is CASSPRGGQVNYGYTF.

This chain uses TRBV4-1 with TRBJ1-4; D possibly corresponds to TRBD1 (5 bases). From germline, CDR1 is MGHRA and CDR2 YSYEKL. V was shortened by 0 bases and J by 7 bases, with 12 bases between the two germline ends. CDR3 size: 15 residues. CDR3 loop: CASSQELSGGEKLFF. The CDR3 DNA is TGCGCCAGCAGCCAAGAGTTAAGTGGGGGTGAAAAACTGTTTTTT.

The chain is built from TRBV19 and TRBJ2-7, with 8 bases matching TRBD2. The CDR3 is 15 amino acids. Trimming cost V 1 base and J 2 bases; bases outside gene matches: 4. The germline CDR1 and CDR2 sequences are LNHDA and SQIVND (reference sequence). CDR3 DNA: TGTGCCAGTAGTATAGTGGGCGGGAGGACCTACGAGCAGTACTTC. Translation: CASSIVGGRTYEQYF. Complete variable domain (other parts from reference TRBV19 and TRBJ2-7): DGGITQSPKYLFRKEGQNVTLSCEQNLNHDAMYWYRQDPGQGLRLIYYSQIVNDFQKGDIAEGYSVSREKKESFPLTVTSAQKNPTAFYLCASSIVGGRTYEQYFGPGTRLTVT.